This record looks at one TCR beta chain sequence and its context. Its specificity is unknown. The record originates from a study of T cells in Graves' hyperthyroidism and ophthalmopathy. Ophthalmopathy patients showed a Clinical Activity Score of at least 3, NOSPECS grade of at least 4 and duration under 3 months. Fresh peripheral blood, around 9.3 ml of it, supplied the PBMCs. Study outcomes and limitations: Ophthalmopathy cases were set apart from stable hyperthyroidism by a 13 V-J model. Most thyroid-expanded clonotypes above 0.001 were also found in blood.

This CDR3 is built from 14 residues. Germline V gene data show CDR1 as MGHRA and CDR2 as YSYEKL. Trimming shortened V by 1 base and J by 5 bases, and 11 bases separated the two germline ends. There were TCR beta CDR3 regions amplified from RNA transcripts. A first-round RT-PCR of the TCR CDR3 used the HTBI primer set. Using its own MiXCR run on the multiplex PCR reads, TCRdb lists one record per CDR3 protein. The table has approximately 490,000 distinct CDR3 sequences, approximately 23% seen once. Sequencing was done on a sample of blood. The TCR comes from a woman in her 70s with Graves' ophthalmopathy. The chain links TRBV4-1 to TRBJ2-5, with D maybe TRBD1 (5 bases). The CDR3 loop is CASSQVGRVETQYF. In DNA form, the CDR3 reads TGCGCCAGCAGCCAAGTCGGCAGGGTGGAGACCCAGTACTTC.